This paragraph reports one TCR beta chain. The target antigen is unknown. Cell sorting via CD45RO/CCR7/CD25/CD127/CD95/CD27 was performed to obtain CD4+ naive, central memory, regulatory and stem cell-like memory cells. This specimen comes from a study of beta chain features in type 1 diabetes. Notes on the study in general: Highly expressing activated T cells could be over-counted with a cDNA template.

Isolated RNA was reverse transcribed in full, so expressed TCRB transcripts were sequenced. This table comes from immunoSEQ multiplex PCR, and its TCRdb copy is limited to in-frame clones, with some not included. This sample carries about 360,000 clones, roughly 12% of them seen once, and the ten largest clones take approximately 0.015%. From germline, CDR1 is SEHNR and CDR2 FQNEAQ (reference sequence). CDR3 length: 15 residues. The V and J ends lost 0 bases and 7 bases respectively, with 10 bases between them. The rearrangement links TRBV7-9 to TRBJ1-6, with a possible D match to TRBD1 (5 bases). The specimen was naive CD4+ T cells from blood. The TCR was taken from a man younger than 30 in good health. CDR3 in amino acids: CASSLAQGMNSPLHF. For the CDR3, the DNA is TGTGCCAGCAGCTTAGCCCAGGGTATGAATTCACCCCTCCACTTT.